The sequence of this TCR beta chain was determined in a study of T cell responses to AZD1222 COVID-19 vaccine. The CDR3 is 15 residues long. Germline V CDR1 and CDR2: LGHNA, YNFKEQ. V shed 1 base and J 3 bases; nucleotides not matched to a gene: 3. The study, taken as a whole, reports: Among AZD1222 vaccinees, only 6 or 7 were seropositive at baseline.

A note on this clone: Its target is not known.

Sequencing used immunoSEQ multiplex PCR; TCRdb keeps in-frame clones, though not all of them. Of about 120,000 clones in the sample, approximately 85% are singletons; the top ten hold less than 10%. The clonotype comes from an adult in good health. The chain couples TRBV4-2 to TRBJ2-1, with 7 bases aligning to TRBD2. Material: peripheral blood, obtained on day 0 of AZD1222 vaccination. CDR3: CASSQGSSGYNEQFF. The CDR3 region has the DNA TGTGCCAGCAGCCAAGGTTCTAGCGGCTACAATGAGCAGTTCTTC.